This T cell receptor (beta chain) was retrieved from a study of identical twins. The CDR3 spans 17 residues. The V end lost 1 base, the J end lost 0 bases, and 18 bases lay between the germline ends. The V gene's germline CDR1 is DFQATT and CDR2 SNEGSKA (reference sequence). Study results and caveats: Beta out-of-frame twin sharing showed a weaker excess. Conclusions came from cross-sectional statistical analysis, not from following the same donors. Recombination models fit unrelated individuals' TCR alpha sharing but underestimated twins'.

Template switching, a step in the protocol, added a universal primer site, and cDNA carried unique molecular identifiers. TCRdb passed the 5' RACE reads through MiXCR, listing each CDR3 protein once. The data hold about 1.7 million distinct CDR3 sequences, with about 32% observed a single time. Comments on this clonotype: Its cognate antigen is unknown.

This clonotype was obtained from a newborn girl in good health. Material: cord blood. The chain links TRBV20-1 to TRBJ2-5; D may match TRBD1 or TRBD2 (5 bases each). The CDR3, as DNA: TGCAGTGCTAGAGTCCTAGGTCAGGGACCCTACCAAGAGACCCAGTACTTC. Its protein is CSARVLGQGPYQETQYF.